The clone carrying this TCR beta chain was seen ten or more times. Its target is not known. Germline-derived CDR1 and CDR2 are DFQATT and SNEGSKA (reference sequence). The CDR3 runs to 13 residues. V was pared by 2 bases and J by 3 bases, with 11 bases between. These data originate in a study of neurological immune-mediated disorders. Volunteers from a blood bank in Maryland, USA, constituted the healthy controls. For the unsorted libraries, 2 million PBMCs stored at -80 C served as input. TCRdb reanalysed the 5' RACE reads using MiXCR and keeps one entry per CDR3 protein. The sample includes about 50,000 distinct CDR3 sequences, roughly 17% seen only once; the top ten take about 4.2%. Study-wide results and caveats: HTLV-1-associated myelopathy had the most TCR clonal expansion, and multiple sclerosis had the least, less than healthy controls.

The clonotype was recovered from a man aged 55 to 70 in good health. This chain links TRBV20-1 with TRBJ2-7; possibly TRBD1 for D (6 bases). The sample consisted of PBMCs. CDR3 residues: CSARYRAGYEQYF. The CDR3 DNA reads TGCAGTGCTAGATACAGGGCGGGCTACGAGCAGTACTTC.